This T cell receptor beta chain was identified during a study of monozygotic twins with inflammatory bowel disease. Study-level results: Diversity of TCRbeta measured by inverse Simpson was lower in IBD patients than in healthy co-twins. IBD patients share fewer clonotypes with other people than healthy twins do, especially with disease activity. Subtypes among T cells remained indistinguishable.

A word on this clonotype: Antigen: not known.

Through template switching, UMIs that included a 6-nucleotide sample barcode were added. Reanalyzing the 5' RACE reads, TCRdb keeps one entry per CDR3 protein, without DNA. This table holds about 160,000 distinct CDR3 sequences. Germline V gives CDR1 MNHEY, CDR2 SMNVEV (reference sequence). The CDR3 loop spans 15 amino acids. Material for sequencing was blood. The V gene is TRBV27, the J gene TRBJ2-1; TCRdb outputs TRBD1, but without DNA this stays unchecked. The receptor was derived from a human donor with ulcerative colitis or Crohn's disease, or a healthy co-twin of an affected twin (not recorded which). The chain's CDR3 is CASNPGVSSYNEQFF.